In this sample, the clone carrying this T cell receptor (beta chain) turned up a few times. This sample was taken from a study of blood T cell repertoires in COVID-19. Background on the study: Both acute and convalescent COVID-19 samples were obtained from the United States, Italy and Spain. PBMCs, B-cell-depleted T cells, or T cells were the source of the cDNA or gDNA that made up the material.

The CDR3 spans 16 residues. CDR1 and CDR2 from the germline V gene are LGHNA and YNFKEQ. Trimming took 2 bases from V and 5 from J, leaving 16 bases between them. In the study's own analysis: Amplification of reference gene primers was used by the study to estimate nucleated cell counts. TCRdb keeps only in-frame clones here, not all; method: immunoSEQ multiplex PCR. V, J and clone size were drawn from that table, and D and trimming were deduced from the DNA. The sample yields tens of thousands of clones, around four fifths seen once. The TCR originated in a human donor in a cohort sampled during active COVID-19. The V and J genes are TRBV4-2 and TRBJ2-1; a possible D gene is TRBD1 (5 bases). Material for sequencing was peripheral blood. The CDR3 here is CASSQILALGHNEQFF. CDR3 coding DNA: TGTGCCAGCAGCCAAATCTTGGCTCTGGGGCACAATGAGCAGTTCTTC.